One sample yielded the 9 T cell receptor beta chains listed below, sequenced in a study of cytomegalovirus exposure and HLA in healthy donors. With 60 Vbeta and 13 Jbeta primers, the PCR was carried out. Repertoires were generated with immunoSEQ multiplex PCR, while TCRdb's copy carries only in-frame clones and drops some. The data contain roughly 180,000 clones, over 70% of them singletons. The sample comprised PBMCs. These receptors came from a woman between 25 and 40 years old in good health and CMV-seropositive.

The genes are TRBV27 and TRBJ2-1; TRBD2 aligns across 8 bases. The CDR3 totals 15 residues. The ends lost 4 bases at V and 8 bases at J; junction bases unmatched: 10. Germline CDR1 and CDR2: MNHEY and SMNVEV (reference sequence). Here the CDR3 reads CASSWLDSGTDEQFF. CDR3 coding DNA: TGTGCCAGCAGTTGGCTTGATAGCGGGACCGATGAGCAGTTCTTC.

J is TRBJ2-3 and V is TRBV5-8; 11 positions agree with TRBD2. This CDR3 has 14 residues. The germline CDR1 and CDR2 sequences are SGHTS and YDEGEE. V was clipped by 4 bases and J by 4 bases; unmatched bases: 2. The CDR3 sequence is CASSRLAGSDTQYF. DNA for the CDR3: TGTGCCAGCAGCCGACTAGCGGGATCAGATACGCAGTATTTT. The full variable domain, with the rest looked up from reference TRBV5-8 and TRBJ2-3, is EAGVTQSPTHLIKTRGQQATLRCSPISGHTSVYWYQQALGLGLQFLLWYDEGEERNRGNFPPRFSGRQFPNYSSELNVNALELEDSALYLCASSRLAGSDTQYFGPGTRLTVL.

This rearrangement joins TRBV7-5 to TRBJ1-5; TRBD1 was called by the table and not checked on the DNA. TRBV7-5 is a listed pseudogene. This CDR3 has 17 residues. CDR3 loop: CVRSLEYRTGRNQPQHF. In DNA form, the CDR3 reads TGTGTCAGAAGCTTAGAATATAGGACAGGGCGCAATCAGCCCCAGCATTTT.

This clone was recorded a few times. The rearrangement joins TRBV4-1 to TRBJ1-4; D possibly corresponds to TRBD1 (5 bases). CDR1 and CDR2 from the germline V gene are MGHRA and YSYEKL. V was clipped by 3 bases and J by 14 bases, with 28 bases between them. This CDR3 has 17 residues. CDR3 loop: CASSQLDMGWPSGLLFF. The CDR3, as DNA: TGCGCCAGCAGCCAGTTGGACATGGGGTGGCCCAGCGGGTTGCTGTTTTTT.

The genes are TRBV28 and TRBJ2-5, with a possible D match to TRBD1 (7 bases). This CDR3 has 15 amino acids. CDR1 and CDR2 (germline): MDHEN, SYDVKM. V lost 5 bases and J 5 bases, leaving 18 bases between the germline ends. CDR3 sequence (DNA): TGTGCCAGCAGTCGCGGGACAGCCGCCTCGGAGACCCAGTACTTC. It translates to CASSRGTAASETQYF.

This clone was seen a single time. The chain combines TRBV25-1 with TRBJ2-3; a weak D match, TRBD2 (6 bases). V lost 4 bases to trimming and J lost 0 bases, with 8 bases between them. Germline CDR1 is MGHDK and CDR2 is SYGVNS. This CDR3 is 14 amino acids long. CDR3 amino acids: CASSVGGSTDTQYF. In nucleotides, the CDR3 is TGTGCCAGCAGTGTCGGGGGAAGCACAGATACGCAGTATTTT.

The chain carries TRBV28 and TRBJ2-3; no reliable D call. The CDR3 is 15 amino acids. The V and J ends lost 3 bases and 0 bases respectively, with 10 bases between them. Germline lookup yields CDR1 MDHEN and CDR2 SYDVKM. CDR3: CASSFLAASTDTQYF. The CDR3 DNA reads TGTGCCAGCAGTTTTCTGGCGGCTAGCACAGATACGCAGTATTTT.

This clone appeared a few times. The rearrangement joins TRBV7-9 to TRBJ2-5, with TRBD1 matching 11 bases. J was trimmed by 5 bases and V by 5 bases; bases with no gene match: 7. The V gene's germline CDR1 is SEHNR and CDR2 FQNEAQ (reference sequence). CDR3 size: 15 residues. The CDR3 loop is CASSPRTGGMETQYF. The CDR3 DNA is TGTGCCAGCAGCCCGCGGACAGGGGGCATGGAGACCCAGTACTTC.

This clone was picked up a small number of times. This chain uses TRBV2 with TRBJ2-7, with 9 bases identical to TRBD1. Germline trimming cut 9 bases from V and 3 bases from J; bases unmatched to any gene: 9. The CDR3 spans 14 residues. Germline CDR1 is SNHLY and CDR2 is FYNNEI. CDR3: CASDPGQGFYEQYF. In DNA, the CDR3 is TGTGCCAGTGACCCGGGACAGGGATTCTACGAGCAGTACTTC.